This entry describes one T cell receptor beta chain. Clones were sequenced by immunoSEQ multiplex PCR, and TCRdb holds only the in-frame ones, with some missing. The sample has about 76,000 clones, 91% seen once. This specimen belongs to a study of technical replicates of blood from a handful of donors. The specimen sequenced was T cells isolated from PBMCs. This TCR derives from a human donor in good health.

The CDR3 coding sequence is TGTGCCAGCAGTATACGTCCAACCAGCGAGCAGTACTTC. Amino acid sequence: CASSIRPTSEQYF. The chain has TRBV6-1 and TRBJ2-7; D is ambiguous. The CDR3 runs 13 residues. The germline gives CDR1 MNHNS, CDR2 SASEGT. V was pared by 5 bases and J by 6 bases, with 14 bases between.